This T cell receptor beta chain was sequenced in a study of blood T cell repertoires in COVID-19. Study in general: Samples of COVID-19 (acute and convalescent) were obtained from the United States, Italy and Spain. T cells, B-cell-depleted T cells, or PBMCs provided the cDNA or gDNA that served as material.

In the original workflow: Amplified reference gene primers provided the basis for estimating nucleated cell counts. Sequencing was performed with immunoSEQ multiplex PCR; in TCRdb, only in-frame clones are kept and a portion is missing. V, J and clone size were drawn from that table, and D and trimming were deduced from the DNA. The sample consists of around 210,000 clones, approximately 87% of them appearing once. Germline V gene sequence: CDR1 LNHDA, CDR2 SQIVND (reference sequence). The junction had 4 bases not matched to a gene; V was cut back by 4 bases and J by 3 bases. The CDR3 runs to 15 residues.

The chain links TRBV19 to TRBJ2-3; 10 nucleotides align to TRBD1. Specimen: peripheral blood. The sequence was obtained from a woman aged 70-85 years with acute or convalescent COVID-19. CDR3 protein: CASSTTGGRTDTQYF. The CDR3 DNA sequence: TGTGCCAGTAGTACGACAGGGGGCAGGACAGATACGCAGTATTTT.